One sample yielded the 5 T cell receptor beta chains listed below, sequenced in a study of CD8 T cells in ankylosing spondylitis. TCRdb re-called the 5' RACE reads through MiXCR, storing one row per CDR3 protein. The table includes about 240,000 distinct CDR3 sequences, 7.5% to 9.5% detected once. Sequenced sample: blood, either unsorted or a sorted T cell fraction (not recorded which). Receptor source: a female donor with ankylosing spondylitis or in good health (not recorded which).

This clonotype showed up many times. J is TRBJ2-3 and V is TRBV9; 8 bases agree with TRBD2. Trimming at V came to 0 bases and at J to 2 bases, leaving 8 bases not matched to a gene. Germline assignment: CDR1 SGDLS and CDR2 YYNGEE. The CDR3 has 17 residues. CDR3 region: CASSVGAVAGLTDTQYF. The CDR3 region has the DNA TGTGCCAGCAGCGTAGGAGCCGTAGCGGGGCTCACAGATACGCAGTATTTT.

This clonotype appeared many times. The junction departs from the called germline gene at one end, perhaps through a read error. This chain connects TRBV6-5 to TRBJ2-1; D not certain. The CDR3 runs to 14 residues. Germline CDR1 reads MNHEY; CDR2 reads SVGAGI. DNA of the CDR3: TGTGCCAGCAGCCCGGACGTGTCCCAAATGAGCACGGTCTTC. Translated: CASSPDVSQMSTVF.

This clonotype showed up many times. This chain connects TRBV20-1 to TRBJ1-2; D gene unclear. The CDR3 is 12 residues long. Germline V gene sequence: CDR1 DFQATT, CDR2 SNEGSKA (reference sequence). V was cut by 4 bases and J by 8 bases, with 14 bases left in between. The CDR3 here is CSANSRLAGYTF. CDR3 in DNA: TGCAGTGCTAATTCCCGGTTGGCAGGCTACACCTTC.

CDR3 loop: CASSLDNRGLNYGYTF. The CDR3, as DNA: TGTGCCAGCAGCCTCGACAACAGGGGGCTTAACTATGGCTACACCTTC. V usage is TRBV7-9 and J usage is TRBJ1-2; 9 nucleotides agree with TRBD1. This CDR3 region has 16 residues. CDR1 is SEHNR, CDR2 FQNEAQ, per germline (reference sequence). V gave up 5 bases and J gave up 1 base; unmatched junction bases: 8.

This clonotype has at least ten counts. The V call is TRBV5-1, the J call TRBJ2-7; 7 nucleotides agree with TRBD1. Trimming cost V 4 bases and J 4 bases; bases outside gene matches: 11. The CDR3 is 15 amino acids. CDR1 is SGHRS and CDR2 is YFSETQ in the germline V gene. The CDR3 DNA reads TGCGCCAGCAGCCTAAGACAGGGCGGTAATTACGAGCAGTACTTC. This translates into CASSLRQGGNYEQYF.